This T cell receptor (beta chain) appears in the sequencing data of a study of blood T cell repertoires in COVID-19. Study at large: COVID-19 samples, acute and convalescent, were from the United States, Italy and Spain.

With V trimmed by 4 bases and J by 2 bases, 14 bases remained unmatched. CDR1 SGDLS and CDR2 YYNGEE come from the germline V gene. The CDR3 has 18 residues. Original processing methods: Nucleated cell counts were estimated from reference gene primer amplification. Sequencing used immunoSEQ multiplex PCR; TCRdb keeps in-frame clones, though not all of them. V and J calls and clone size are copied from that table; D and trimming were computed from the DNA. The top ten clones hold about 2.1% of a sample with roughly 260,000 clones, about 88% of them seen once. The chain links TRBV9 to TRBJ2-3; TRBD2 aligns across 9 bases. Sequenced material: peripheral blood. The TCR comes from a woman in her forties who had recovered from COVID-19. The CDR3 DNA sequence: TGTGCCAGCAGCTCCGGGACTAGCCCCTCCCCTATCACAGATACGCAGTATTTT. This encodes CASSSGTSPSPITDTQYF.